This T cell receptor (beta chain) was identified during a study of T cell changes during pregnancy in multiple sclerosis. Trimming removed 0 bases from V and 8 bases from J; junction bases left unmatched: 6. CDR1 and CDR2 from the germline V gene are SGDLS and YYNGEE. CDR3 length: 14 residues. Profiling relied on immunoSEQ multiplex PCR, and the TCRdb table lists in-frame clones only, not all of them. Of approximately 83,000 clones in the sample, around 93% were seen once. The chain links TRBV9 to TRBJ1-2; 8 bases agree with TRBD1. This sample comprised peripheral blood, obtained in the first trimester of pregnancy. This TCR derives from a female donor with multiple sclerosis, enrolled in a pregnancy study. The CDR3 loop is CASSVGQGSSGYTF. The CDR3 DNA is TGTGCCAGCAGCGTAGGACAGGGGTCGAGCGGCTACACCTTC.